This T cell receptor beta chain appears in the sequencing data of a study of blood T cell repertoires in COVID-19. Study information: The United States, Italy and Spain were the sources of the acute and convalescent COVID-19 samples.

In the authors' workflow: For nucleated cells, counts were estimated from reference gene primer amplification. Assay used: immunoSEQ multiplex PCR; TCRdb lists only in-frame clones, some missing. That table is the source of V, J and clone size, and D and trimming were worked out from the DNA. The sample consists of some 30,000 clones, more than 75% of them appearing once. CDR1 and CDR2 from the germline V gene are SGHAT and FQDESV (reference sequence). The CDR3 length is 15 residues. The junction had 13 bases not matched to a gene; V was cut back by 5 bases and J by 10 bases. This clone was seen only a few times.

Sequenced: peripheral blood. This sequence originates from a man between 65 and 85 years old with active or convalescent COVID-19. The rearrangement links TRBV11-1 to TRBJ2-1; 8 positions agree with TRBD2. CDR3 protein: CASSPRLSGSGEQFF. CDR3 bases: TGTGCCAGCAGCCCACGCCTCAGCGGGAGCGGCGAGCAGTTCTTC.